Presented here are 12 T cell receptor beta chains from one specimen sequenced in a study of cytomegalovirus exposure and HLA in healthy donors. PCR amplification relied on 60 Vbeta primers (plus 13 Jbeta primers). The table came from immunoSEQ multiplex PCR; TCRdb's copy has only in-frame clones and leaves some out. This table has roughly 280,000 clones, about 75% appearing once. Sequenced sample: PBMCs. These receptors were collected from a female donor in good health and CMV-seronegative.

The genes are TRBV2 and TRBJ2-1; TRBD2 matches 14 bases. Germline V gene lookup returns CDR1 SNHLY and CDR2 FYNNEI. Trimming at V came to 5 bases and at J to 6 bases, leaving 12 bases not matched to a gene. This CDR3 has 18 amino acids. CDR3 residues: CASSPRSGLAGGINEQFF. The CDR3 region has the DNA TGTGCCAGCAGTCCCCGCTCAGGACTAGCGGGAGGTATCAATGAGCAGTTCTTC.

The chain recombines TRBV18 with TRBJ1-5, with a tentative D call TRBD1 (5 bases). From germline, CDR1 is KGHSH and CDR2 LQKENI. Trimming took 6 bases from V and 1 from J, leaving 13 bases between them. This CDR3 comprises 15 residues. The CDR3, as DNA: TGTGCCAGCTCCCACGGCAGGGTGAGCAATCAGCCCCAGCATTTT. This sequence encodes CASSHGRVSNQPQHF. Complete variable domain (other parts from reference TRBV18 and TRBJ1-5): NAGVMQNPRHLVRRRGQEARLRCSPMKGHSHVYWYRQLPEEGLKFMVYLQKENIIDESGMPKERFSAEFPKEGPSILRIQQVVRGDSAAYFCASSHGRVSNQPQHFGDGTRLSIL.

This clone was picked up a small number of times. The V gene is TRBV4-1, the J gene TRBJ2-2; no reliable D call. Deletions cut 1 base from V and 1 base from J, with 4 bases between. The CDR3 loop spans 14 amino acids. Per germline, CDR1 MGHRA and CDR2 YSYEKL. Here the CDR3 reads CASSQGQNTGELFF. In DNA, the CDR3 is TGCGCCAGCAGCCAAGGACAGAACACCGGGGAGCTGTTTTTT.

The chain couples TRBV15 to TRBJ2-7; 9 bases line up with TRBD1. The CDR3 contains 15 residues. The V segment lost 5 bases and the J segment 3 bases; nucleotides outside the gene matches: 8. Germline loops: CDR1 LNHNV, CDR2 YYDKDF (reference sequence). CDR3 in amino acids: CATSVGTGNIYEQYF. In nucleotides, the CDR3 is TGTGCCACCAGCGTCGGGACAGGGAATATCTACGAGCAGTACTTC.

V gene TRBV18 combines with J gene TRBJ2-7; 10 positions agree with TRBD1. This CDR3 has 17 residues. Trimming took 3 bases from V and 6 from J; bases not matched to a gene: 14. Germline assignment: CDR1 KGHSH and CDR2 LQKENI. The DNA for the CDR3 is TGTGCCAGCTCACCTCTATCATTCCGACAGGGGGCGGGCGAGCAGTACTTC. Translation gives CASSPLSFRQGAGEQYF. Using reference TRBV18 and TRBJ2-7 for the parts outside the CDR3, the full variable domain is NAGVMQNPRHLVRRRGQEARLRCSPMKGHSHVYWYRQLPEEGLKFMVYLQKENIIDESGMPKERFSAEFPKEGPSILRIQQVVRGDSAAYFCASSPLSFRQGAGEQYFGPGTRLTVT.

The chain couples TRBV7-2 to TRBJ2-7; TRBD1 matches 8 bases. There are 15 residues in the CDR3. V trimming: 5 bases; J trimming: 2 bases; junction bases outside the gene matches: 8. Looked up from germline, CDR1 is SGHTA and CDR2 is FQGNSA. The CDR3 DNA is TGTGCCAGCAGCCTGACCGGGACAGGTACCTACGAGCAGTACTTC. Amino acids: CASSLTGTGTYEQYF.

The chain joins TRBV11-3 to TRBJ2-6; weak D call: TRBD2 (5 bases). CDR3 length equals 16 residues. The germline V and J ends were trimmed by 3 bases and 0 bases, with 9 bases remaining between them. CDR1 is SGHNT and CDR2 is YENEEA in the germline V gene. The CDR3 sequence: CASSFYGSSGANVLTF. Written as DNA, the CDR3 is TGTGCCAGCAGCTTTTATGGGAGCTCTGGGGCCAACGTCCTGACTTTC.

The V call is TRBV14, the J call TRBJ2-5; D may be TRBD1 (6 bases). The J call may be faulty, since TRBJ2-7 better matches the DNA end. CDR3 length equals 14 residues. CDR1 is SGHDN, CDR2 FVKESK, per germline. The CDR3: CASSRVDRPYEQYF. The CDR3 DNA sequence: TGTGCCAGCAGCCGGGTCGACAGGCCTTACGAGCAGTACTTC.

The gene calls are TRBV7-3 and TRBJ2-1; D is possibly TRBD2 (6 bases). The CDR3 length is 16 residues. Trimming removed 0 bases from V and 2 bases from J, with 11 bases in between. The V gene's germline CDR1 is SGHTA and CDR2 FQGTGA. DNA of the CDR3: TGTGCCAGCAGCTTAACGGGAGGCAGGGCCTACAATGAGCAGTTCTTC. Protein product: CASSLTGGRAYNEQFF.

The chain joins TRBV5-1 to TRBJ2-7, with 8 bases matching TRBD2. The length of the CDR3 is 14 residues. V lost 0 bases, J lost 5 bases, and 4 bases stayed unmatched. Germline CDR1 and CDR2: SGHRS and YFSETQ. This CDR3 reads CASSLVGRVDEQYF. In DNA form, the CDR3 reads TGCGCCAGCAGCTTGGTCGGGAGGGTGGACGAGCAGTACTTC.

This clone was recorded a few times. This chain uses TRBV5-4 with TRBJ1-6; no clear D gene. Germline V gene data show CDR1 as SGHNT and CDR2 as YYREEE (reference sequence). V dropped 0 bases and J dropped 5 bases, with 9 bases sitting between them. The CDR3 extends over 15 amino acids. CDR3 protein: CASSLENTDNSPLHF. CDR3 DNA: TGTGCCAGCAGCTTGGAAAACACCGATAATTCACCCCTCCACTTT.

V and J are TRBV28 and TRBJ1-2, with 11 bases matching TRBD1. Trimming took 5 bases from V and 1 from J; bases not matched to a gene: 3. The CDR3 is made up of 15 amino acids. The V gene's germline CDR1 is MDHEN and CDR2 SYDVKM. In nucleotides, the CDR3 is TGTGCCAGCAGTCCCGGGACAGGGGGTAACTATGGCTACACCTTC. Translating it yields CASSPGTGGNYGYTF.